Below are 17 T cell receptor beta chains sequenced from a single sample in a study of PD-L1 blockade in urothelial cancer. Sequencing used immunoSEQ multiplex PCR; TCRdb keeps in-frame clones, though not all of them. The data show some 52,000 clones, roughly 80% seen once. Here the sequenced sample was PBMCs, taken around atezolizumab (anti-PD-L1) treatment. The receptors shown here come from a man between 70 and 80 years old with urothelial cancer.

The V and J genes are TRBV5-6 and TRBJ2-1; 7 bases are shared with TRBD1. Germline V lookup: CDR1 SGHDT, CDR2 YYEEEE. Trimming took 4 bases from V and 6 from J; bases not matched to a gene: 4. The CDR3 spans 13 residues. This CDR3 is CASSRDRVNEQFF. The CDR3, as DNA: TGTGCCAGCAGCCGGGACAGAGTCAATGAGCAGTTCTTC.

This sequence joins TRBV28 and TRBJ2-3; D might be TRBD2 (5 bases). The CDR3 is made up of 15 amino acids. The germline V gene encodes CDR1 MDHEN and CDR2 SYDVKM. V dropped 5 bases and J dropped 5 bases, with 17 bases sitting between them. CDR3 sequence (DNA): TGTGCCAGCAGTCCTCCGGGAAGGGCCGTAGATACGCAGTATTTT. It specifies CASSPPGRAVDTQYF.

The V gene is TRBV9, the J gene TRBJ1-1; 7 nucleotides align to TRBD1. Trimming cost V 6 bases and J 4 bases; bases outside gene matches: 6. CDR1 SGDLS and CDR2 YYNGEE come from the germline V gene. CDR3 size: 13 residues. CDR3 residues: CASKGAPGTEAFF. CDR3 nucleotides: TGTGCCAGCAAGGGGGCTCCAGGCACTGAAGCTTTCTTT.

The chain joins TRBV18 to TRBJ1-2; D not resolved. Germline V gives CDR1 KGHSH, CDR2 LQKENI. The CDR3 totals 13 residues. Trimming took off 2 bases at V and 4 bases at J, with 8 bases between the two ends. The CDR3 coding sequence is TGTGCCAGCTCACCAGGCAGTTCCTATGGCTACACCTTC. Translated: CASSPGSSYGYTF.

This chain uses TRBV5-4 with TRBJ1-2; D call uncertain. Germline assignment: CDR1 SGHNT and CDR2 YYREEE (reference sequence). V shed 0 bases and J shed 2 bases, with 11 bases lying between them. The CDR3 covers 15 residues. CDR3 sequence (DNA): TGTGCCAGCAGCTTGGACCCTTTAGCGAACTATGGCTACACCTTC. The encoded protein is CASSLDPLANYGYTF.

This clone was found once. The chain recombines TRBV5-1 with TRBJ2-3, with 8 bases that match TRBD2. The CDR3 runs to 18 residues. The V segment lost 0 bases and the J segment 6 bases; nucleotides outside the gene matches: 15. Germline V gives CDR1 SGHRS, CDR2 YFSETQ. The CDR3 loop reads CASSLGVSGVLKGDTQYF. The CDR3 nucleotides are TGCGCCAGCAGCTTGGGGGTTAGCGGGGTCTTAAAGGGGGATACGCAGTATTTT. Filled out from reference TRBV5-1 and TRBJ2-3, the complete variable domain reads KAGVTQTPRYLIKTRGQQVTLSCSPISGHRSVSWYQQTPGQGLQFLFEYFSETQRNKGNFPGRFSGRQFSNSRSEMNVSTLELGDSALYLCASSLGVSGVLKGDTQYFGPGTRLTVL.

The V and J genes are TRBV28 and TRBJ1-1; unclear D gene. Germline CDR1 reads MDHEN; CDR2 reads SYDVKM. The CDR3 extends over 12 amino acids. Trimming cost V 6 bases and J 9 bases, with 14 bases left between them. The CDR3 DNA reads TGTGCCAGCAGCCACCTGAACAGCCAAGCTTTCTTT. It yields the protein CASSHLNSQAFF.

This chain joins TRBV11-2 and TRBJ2-7; TRBD1 might be the D (5 bases). Trimming shortened V by 4 bases and J by 3 bases, and 13 bases separated the two germline ends. This CDR3 is 14 amino acids long. Germline V CDR1 and CDR2: SGHAT, FQNNGV. CDR3: CASSSRGHHYEQYF. The CDR3 nucleotides read TGTGCCAGCAGCTCCCGCGGACACCACTACGAGCAGTACTTC.

The genes are TRBV18 and TRBJ1-2; 7 positions match TRBD1. Germline CDR1 reads KGHSH; CDR2 reads LQKENI. J was trimmed by 4 bases and V by 3 bases; bases with no gene match: 8. This CDR3 has 15 residues. The CDR3 sequence: CASSPPDRSIYGYTF. The CDR3 coding sequence is TGTGCCAGCTCACCCCCGGACAGGTCCATCTATGGCTACACCTTC.

This chain uses TRBV9 with TRBJ2-2; D is uncertain. CDR3 length: 13 residues. V was clipped by 6 bases and J by 1 base, with 7 bases between them. CDR1 and CDR2 (germline): SGDLS, YYNGEE. DNA of the CDR3: TGTGCCAGCAATCGAGGGAACACCGGGGAGCTGTTTTTT. Protein sequence: CASNRGNTGELFF.

This sequence joins TRBV9 and TRBJ1-6, with a tentative D call TRBD1 (5 bases). From germline, CDR1 is SGDLS and CDR2 YYNGEE. Trimming cost V 0 bases and J 9 bases, with 13 bases left between them. The CDR3 totals 15 residues. The CDR3 DNA is TGTGCCAGCAGCGTAGAGGGCAGGGTGGGTTCACCCCTCCACTTT. It is translated as CASSVEGRVGSPLHF.

The CDR3 region has the DNA TGTGCCAGCAGTTTCGGGCAAGAGACCCAGTACTTC. Amino acid sequence: CASSFGQETQYF. This chain uses TRBV5-4 with TRBJ2-5; D not resolved. CDR3 size: 12 residues. Trimming stripped 5 bases from V and 2 bases from J, with 7 bases between. CDR1 is SGHNT, CDR2 YYREEE, per germline (reference sequence). The full variable domain, in which reference TRBV5-4 and TRBJ2-5 provide the parts outside the CDR3, is ETGVTQSPTHLIKTRGQQVTLRCSSQSGHNTVSWYQQALGQGPQFIFQYYREEENGRGNFPPRFSGLQFPNYSSELNVNALELDDSALYLCASSFGQETQYFGPGTRLLVL.

This clone was detected a few times. The chain carries TRBV6-5 and TRBJ1-3, with D uncertain. V was trimmed by 6 bases and J by 13 bases, leaving 13 bases between them. CDR3 length equals 11 residues. CDR1 and CDR2 (germline): MNHEY, SVGAGI. CDR3: CASRTGRRIYF. Written as DNA, the CDR3 is TGTGCCAGCAGAACCGGGAGGAGAATATATTTT.

This clone was observed at least ten times. The rearrangement uses TRBV4-1 and TRBJ1-4; a possible D gene is TRBD1 (5 bases). The CDR3 runs to 14 residues. The V end lost 4 bases, the J end lost 7 bases, and 13 bases lay between the germline ends. Germline V gives CDR1 MGHRA, CDR2 YSYEKL. The CDR3 nucleotides are TGCGCCAGCAGCCCTGTCACGGGGGGTGAAAAACTGTTTTTT. This encodes CASSPVTGGEKLFF.

The chain has TRBV5-6 and TRBJ1-1; no clear D gene. Per germline, CDR1 SGHDT and CDR2 YYEEEE. The CDR3 totals 13 residues. The V end was cut by 2 bases, the J end by 1 base, with 6 bases between. The CDR3 sequence is CASSLTPNTEAFF. The CDR3 DNA follows: TGTGCCAGCAGCTTAACACCGAACACTGAAGCTTTCTTT.

The chain carries TRBV27 and TRBJ1-2; TRBD1 matches 9 bases. V trimming: 0 bases; J trimming: 4 bases; junction bases outside the gene matches: 3. CDR1 is MNHEY and CDR2 is SMNVEV in the germline V gene (reference sequence). The CDR3 loop spans 15 amino acids. CDR3: CASSLSGQGSYGYTF. CDR3 bases: TGTGCCAGCAGTTTATCGGGACAGGGCTCCTATGGCTACACCTTC.

The CDR3 region has the DNA TGTGCCAGCAGTTTACAGTCTGGGGCTAGCGGCGGGGAGCTGTTTTTT. Translated: CASSLQSGASGGELFF. The rearrangement joins TRBV28 to TRBJ2-2, with 7 bases identical to TRBD2. Germline trimming cut 2 bases from V and 7 bases from J; bases unmatched to any gene: 10. Germline V gene lookup returns CDR1 MDHEN and CDR2 SYDVKM. The CDR3 runs 16 residues. Drawing the rest from reference TRBV28 and TRBJ2-2, the complete variable domain is DVKVTQSSRYLVKRTGEKVFLECVQDMDHENMFWYRQDPGLGLRLIYFSYDVKMKEKGDIPEGYSVSREKKERFSLILESASTNQTSMYLCASSLQSGASGGELFFGEGSRLTVL.